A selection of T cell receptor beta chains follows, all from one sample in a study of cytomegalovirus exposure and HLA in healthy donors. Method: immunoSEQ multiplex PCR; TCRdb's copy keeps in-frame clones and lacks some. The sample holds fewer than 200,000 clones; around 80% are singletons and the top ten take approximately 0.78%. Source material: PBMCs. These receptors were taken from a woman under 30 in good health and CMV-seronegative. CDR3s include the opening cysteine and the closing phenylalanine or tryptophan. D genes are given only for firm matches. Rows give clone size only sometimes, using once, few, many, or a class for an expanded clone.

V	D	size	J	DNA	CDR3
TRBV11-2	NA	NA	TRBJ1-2	TGTGCCAGCAGCCTCCCCGGCGGGACTGGCTACACCTTC	CASSLPGGTGYTF
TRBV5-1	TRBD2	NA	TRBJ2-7	TGCGCCAGCAGGGCGGGAGCCTACGAGCAGTACTTC	CASRAGAYEQYF
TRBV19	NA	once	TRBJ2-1	TGTGCCAGTAAGGGGACTCGAGTTGCAGACAATGAGCAGTTCTTC	CASKGTRVADNEQFF
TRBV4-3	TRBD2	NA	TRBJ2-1	TGCGCCAGCAGCCAAGAGACACCTGGGACTAGCGGGAGGAAGGTTGAGCAGTTCTTC	CASSQETPGTSGRKVEQFF
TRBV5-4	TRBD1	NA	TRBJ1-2	TGTGCCAGCAGCTTGGATGACAGGGCGGGGAGCTACACCTTC	CASSLDDRAGSYTF
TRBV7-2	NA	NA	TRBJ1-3	TGTGCCAGCTGCCCCGACAACTCTGGAAACACCATATATTTT	CASCPDNSGNTIYF
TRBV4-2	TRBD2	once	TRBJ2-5	TGTGCCAGCAGCCAAGATAAGGCGGGAGTAAGAGAGACCCAGTACTTC	CASSQDKAGVRETQYF
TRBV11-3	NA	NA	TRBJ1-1	TGTGCCAGCAGCCAAAGACAGAACACTGAAGCTTTCTTT	CASSQRQNTEAFF
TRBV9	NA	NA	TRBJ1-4	TGTGCCAGCAGCGTAGAGGCGGGGGCAACTAATGAAAAACTGTTTTTT	CASSVEAGATNEKLFF
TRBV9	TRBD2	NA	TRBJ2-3	TGTGCCAGCAGCGGGACTAGCGGCACAGATACGCAGTATTTT	CASSGTSGTDTQYF
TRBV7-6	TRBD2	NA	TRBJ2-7	TGTGCCAGCAGCTTGGGGGGGGACGAGCAGTACTTC	CASSLGGDEQYF
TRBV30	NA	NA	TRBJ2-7	TGTGCCTGGAGTGTGGGACAAGCCTACGAGCAGTACTTC	CAWSVGQAYEQYF
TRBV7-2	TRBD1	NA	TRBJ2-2	TGTGCCAGCAGCCCTAGTGCGACAGGGCTGAACACCGGGGAGCTGTTTTTT	CASSPSATGLNTGELFF
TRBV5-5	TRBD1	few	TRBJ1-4	TGTGCCAGCAGCCGGGACAGGGGAGAAAAACTGTTTTTT	CASSRDRGEKLFF
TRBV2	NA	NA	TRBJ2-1	TGTGCCAGCAGTGAGAAGCGGAGCTCCTACAATGAGCAGTTCTTC	CASSEKRSSYNEQFF
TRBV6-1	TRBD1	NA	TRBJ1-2	TGTGCCAGCATCCCGGGACAGGGAACTAACTATGGCTACACCTTC	CASIPGQGTNYGYTF
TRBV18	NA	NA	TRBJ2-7	TGTGCCAGCTCACCCTCGTCGGGAACTAACTACGAGCAGTACTTC	CASSPSSGTNYEQYF
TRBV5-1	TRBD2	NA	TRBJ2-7	TGCGCCAGCAGCCCCGGGACTAGCGGTAGCTCCTACGAGCAGTACTTC	CASSPGTSGSSYEQYF
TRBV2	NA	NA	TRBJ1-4	TGTGCCAGCACCATAGGGACTGGCCCTGCAACTAATGAAAAACTGTTTTTT	CASTIGTGPATNEKLFF
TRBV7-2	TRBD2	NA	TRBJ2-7	TGTGCCAGCAGCCGTAGTGGCGGGAGGGCGAGGGAGCAGTACTTC	CASSRSGGRAREQYF
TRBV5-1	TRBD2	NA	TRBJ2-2	TGCGCCAGCAGCTCCGGCCCTAGCGGGAGGAAGGACGGGGAGCTGTTTTTT	CASSSGPSGRKDGELFF
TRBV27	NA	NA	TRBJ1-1	TGTGCCAGCAGTCAGAGGGACACTGAAGCTTTCTTT	CASSQRDTEAFF
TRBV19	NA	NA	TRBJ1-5	TGTGCCAGTAGTTTAAAGATCGGGCAGCCCCAGCATTTT	CASSLKIGQPQHF
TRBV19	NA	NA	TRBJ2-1	TGTGCCAGTAGTATAATCAGGGTCCACTCCTACAATGAGCAGTTCTTC	CASSIIRVHSYNEQFF
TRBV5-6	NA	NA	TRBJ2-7	TGTGCCAGCAGCCTCACCGGGGCCTACGAGCAGTACTTC	CASSLTGAYEQYF
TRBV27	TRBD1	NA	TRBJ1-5	TGTGCCAGCAGTTTGGGGACAGGGGGTAGTCAGCCCCAGCATTTT	CASSLGTGGSQPQHF
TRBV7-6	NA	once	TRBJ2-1	TGTGCCAGCAGCTTGACAGGAGGTTATTACAATGAGCAGTTCTTC	CASSLTGGYYNEQFF
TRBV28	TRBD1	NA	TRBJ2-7	TGTGCCAGCAGTTTGGGGGACAGGGGCTACGAGCAGTACTTC	CASSLGDRGYEQYF
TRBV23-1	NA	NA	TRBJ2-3	TGCGCCAGCAGATTAAACCTAATTCTAGCGCCTAGCACAGATACGCAGTATTTT	CASRLNLILAPSTDTQYF
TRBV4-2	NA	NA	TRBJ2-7	TGTGCCAGCAGCCAGGAGCGGTACATCTCCTACGAGCAGTACTTC	CASSQERYISYEQYF
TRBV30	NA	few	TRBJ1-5	TGTGCCTGGAGTGTAGACAGAAATCAGCCCCAGCATTTT	CAWSVDRNQPQHF
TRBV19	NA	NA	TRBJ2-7	TGTGCCAGTAGTCGACTGACCTACCCCTACGAGCAGTACTTC	CASSRLTYPYEQYF
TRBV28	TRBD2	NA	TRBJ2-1	TGTGCCAGCAGTTTACCGGGGGGGCTCGCTAACGAGCAGTTCTTC	CASSLPGGLANEQFF
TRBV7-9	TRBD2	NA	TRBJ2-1	TGTGCCAGCAGCTCTGTAGCGGGAGGCAATGAGCAGTTCTTC	CASSSVAGGNEQFF
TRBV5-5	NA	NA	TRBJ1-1	TGTGCCAGCAGCTTCTCAGACAGGAACACTGAAGCTTTCTTT	CASSFSDRNTEAFF
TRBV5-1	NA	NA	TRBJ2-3	TGCGCCAGCAGCAGGAGTTTAATGAGAACGAGCACAGATACGCAGTATTTT	CASSRSLMRTSTDTQYF
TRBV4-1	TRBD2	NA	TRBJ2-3	TGCGCCAGCAGCCAAGCCTCGCCGGGACTAGCGGGAGGGGATACGCAGTATTTT	CASSQASPGLAGGDTQYF
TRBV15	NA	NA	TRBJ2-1	TGTGCCACCAGCAGAGGACTAGTCAATGAGCAGTTCTTC	CATSRGLVNEQFF
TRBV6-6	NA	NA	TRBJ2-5	TGTGCCAGCAGTACCGACAGGCTCAAGCAGGAGACCCAGTACTTC	CASSTDRLKQETQYF
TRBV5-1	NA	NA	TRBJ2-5	TGCGCCAGCAGCTTCACCGACAGGAGGGAGACCCAGTACTTC	CASSFTDRRETQYF
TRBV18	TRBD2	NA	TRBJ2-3	TGTGCCAGCTCACCAACCGAGGCGGGAGGGATTACGCATACTGCCACCACAGATACGCAGTATTTT	CASSPTEAGGITHTATTDTQYF
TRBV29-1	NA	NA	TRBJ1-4	TGCAGCGTTGAGGGGAGTAGTGATGAAAAACTGTTTTTT	CSVEGSSDEKLFF
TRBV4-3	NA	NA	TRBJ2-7	TGCGCCAGCAGCCGCTCTATTAAAGGGGTCATCAGCTCCTACGAGCAGTACTTC	CASSRSIKGVISSYEQYF
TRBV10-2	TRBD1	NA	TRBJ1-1	TGCGCCAGCAGTGCACGGGACAGCTTGAACACTGAAGCTTTCTTT	CASSARDSLNTEAFF
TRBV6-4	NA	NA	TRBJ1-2	TGTGCCAGCAGTCAACAGATCGGGGTTAACTATGGCTACACCTTC	CASSQQIGVNYGYTF